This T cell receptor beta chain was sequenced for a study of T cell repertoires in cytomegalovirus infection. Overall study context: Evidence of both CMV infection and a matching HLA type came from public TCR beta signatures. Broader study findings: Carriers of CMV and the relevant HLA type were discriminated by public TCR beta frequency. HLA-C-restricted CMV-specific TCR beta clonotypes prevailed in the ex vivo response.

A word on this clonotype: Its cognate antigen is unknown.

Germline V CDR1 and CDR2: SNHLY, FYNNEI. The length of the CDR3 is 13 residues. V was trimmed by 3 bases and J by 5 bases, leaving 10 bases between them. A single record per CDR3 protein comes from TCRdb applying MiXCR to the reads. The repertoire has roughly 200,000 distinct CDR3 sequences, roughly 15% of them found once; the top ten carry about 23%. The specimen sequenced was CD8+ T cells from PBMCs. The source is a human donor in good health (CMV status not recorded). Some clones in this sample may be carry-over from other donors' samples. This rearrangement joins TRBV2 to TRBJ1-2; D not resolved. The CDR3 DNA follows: TGTGCCAGCAGTGAGATGGTCGGGTATGGCTACACCTTC. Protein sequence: CASSEMVGYGYTF.